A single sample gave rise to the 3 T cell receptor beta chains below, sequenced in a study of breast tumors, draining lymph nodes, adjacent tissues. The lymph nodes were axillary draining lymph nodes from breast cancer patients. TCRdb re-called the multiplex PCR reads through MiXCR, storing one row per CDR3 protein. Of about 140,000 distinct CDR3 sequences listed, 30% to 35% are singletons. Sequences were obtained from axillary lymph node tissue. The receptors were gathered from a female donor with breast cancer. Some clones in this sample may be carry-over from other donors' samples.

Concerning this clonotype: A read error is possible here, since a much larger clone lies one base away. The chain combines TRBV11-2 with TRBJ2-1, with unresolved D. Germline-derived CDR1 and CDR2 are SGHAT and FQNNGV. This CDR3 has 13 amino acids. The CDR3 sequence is CASSLGGYTEQFF. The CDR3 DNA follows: TGTGCCAGCAGCTTAGGCGGCTACACTGAGCAGTTCTTC.

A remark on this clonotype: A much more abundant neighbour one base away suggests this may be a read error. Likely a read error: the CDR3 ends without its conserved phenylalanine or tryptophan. DNA of the CDR3: TGTGCCAGTAGTAGGACTAGCGGGGGGGCCAAAGATACGCAGTATTCT. Its translation is CASSRTSGGAKDTQYS. The rearrangement joins TRBV19 to TRBJ2-3; 15 nucleotides agree with TRBD2. The CDR3 totals 16 residues. V trimming: 4 bases; J trimming: 5 bases; junction bases outside the gene matches: 4. Germline V lookup: CDR1 LNHDA, CDR2 SQIVND (reference sequence).

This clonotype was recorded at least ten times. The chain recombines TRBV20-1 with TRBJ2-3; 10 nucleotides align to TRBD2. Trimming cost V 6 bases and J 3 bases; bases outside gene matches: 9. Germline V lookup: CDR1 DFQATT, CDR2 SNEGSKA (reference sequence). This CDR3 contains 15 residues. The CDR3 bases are TGCAGTGCCCAAATACTAGCGGGGAGAACAGATACGCAGTATTTT. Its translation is CSAQILAGRTDTQYF.